This T cell receptor (beta chain) was found in a study of blood T cell repertoires in COVID-19. The V gene's germline CDR1 is SGDLS and CDR2 YYNGEE. V trimming: 2 bases; J trimming: 8 bases; junction bases outside the gene matches: 20. This CDR3 has 19 amino acids. The protocol was immunoSEQ multiplex PCR, while the TCRdb copy is restricted to in-frame clones and leaves out a portion. The sample consists of 90,000 or so clones, about 89% of them appearing once. The receptor's source is a man aged 55 to 70 with COVID-19, enrolled during active disease. V gene TRBV9 combines with J gene TRBJ2-1, with 9 bases lining up with TRBD2. The sample taken for sequencing was peripheral blood. Written as DNA, the CDR3 is TGTGCCAGCAGCGTCCCAGACGTCTTCGCGGGAGGGCCTAGGGATGAGCAGTTCTTC. This codes for CASSVPDVFAGGPRDEQFF.